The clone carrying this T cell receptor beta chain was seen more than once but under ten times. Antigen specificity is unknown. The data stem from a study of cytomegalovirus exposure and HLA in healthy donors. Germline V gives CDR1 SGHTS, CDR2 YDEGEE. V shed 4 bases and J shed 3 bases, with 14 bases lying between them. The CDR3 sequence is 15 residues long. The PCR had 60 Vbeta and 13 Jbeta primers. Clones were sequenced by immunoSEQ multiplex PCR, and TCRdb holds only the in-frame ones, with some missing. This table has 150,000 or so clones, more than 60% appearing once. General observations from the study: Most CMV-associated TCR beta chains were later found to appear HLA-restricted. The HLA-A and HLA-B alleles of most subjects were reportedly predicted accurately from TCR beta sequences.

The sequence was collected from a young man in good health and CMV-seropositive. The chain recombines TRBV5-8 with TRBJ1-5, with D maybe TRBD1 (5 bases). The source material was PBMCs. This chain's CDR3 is CASSADRYLNQPQHF. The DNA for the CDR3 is TGTGCCAGCAGCGCCGACAGATACCTCAATCAGCCCCAGCATTTT.